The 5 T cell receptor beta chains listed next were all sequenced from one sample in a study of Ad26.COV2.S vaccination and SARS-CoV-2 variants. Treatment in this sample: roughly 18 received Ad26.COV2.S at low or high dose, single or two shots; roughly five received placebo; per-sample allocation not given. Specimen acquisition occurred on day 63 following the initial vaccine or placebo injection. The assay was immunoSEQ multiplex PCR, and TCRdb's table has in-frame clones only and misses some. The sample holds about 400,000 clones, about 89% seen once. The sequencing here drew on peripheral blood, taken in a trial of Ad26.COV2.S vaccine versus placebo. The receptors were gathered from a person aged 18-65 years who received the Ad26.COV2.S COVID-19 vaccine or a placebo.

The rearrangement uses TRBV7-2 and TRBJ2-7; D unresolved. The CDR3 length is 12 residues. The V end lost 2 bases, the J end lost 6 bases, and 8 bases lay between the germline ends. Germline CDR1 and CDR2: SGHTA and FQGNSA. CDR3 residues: CASSLNRLEQYF. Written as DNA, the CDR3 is TGTGCCAGCAGCTTAAATAGGCTCGAGCAGTACTTC.

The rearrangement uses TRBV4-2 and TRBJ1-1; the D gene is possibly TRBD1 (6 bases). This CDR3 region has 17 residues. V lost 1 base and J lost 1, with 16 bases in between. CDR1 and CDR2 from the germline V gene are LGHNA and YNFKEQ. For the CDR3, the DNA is TGTGCCAGCAGCCAAGTTGACTGGGGGGGCGCGAACACTGAAGCTTTCTTT. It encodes CASSQVDWGGANTEAFF.

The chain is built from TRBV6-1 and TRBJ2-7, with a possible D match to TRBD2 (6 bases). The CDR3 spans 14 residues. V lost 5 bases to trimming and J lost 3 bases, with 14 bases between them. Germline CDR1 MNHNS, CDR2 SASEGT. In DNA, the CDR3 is TGTGCCAGCAGTCCCCGGGACTCGATCTACGAGCAGTACTTC. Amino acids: CASSPRDSIYEQYF.

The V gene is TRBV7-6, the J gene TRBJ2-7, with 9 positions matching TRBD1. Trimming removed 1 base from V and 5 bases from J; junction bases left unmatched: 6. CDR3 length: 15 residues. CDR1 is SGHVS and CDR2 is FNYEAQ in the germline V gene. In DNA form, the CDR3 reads TGTGCCAGCAGCTTAGATAGGGGACAGGGCCACGAGCAGTACTTC. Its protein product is CASSLDRGQGHEQYF. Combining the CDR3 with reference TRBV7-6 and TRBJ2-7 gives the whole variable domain GAGVSQSPRYKVTKRGQDVALRCDPISGHVSLYWYRQALGQGPEFLTYFNYEAQQDKSGLPNDRFSAERPEGSISTLTIQRTEQRDSAMYRCASSLDRGQGHEQYFGPGTRLTVT.

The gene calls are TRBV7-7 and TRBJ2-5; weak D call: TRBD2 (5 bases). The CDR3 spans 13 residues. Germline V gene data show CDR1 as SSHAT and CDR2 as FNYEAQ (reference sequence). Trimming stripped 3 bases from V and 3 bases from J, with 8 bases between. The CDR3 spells CASSFSGEETQYF. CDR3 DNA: TGTGCCAGCAGCTTTTCCGGGGAAGAGACCCAGTACTTC.